Sequencing of this T cell receptor (beta chain) was carried out in a study of blood T cell repertoires in COVID-19. Study overall: Both acute and convalescent COVID-19 samples were obtained from the United States, Italy and Spain. Sample material is recorded as cDNA or gDNA derived from T cells, B-cell-depleted T cells, or PBMCs.

The germline V gene has CDR1 MNHEY and CDR2 SVGAGI. V shed 3 bases and J shed 4 bases, with 17 bases lying between them. This CDR3 has 16 residues. In the original analysis: It was from reference gene primer amplification that nucleated cell counts were estimated. The table came from immunoSEQ multiplex PCR; TCRdb's copy has only in-frame clones and leaves some out. Clone size and V and J calls were adopted from that table, with D and trimming inferred from the DNA. The table lists about 61,000 clones, about 88% of them singletons, with roughly a fifth in the top ten. The chain joins TRBV6-5 to TRBJ2-3, with D perhaps TRBD2 (5 bases). The source is a woman in her forties or fifties with active or convalescent COVID-19. Sequenced: peripheral blood. This CDR3 reads CASSYLREWQPDTQYF. The CDR3 DNA follows: TGTGCCAGCAGTTATCTGAGGGAGTGGCAGCCAGATACGCAGTATTTT.